This record covers a single TCR beta chain. Its antigen is currently unknown. The data belong to a study of T cell clones after liver transplantation. Whole-study context: A pre-transplant mixed lymphocyte reaction with TCRbeta sequencing defined graft-donor-reactive clones followed in post-transplant blood.

Overall study results and limits: Graft donor-reactive T cells may have migrated into the graft rather than being deleted.

Germline lookup yields CDR1 SGHDN and CDR2 FVKESK. The V end was cut by 1 base, the J end by 3 bases, with 16 bases between. The length of the CDR3 is 16 residues. The table came from immunoSEQ multiplex PCR; TCRdb's copy has only in-frame clones and leaves some out. The sample carries around 78,000 clones, roughly 80% recorded once. The specimen comprised CD4+ T cells from blood, sampled at the 22-month timepoint. The receptor was isolated from a human patient who received a liver transplant. Some T cells here may be from the graft donor. The J gene is TRBJ2-7, the V gene TRBV14; D is perhaps TRBD1 (6 bases). CDR3 in amino acids: CASSQGLRDISYEQYF. The CDR3 nucleotides read TGTGCCAGCAGCCAAGGCCTAAGGGACATAAGCTACGAGCAGTACTTC.